This TCR beta chain was captured in a study of shared clonotypes between healthy human individuals. The V gene lost 5 bases and the J gene lost 4 bases, with 14 bases spanning the gap. This CDR3 region has 14 residues. CDR1 is MDHEN, CDR2 SYDVKM, per germline. Naive CD45RA+ and memory CD45RA-negative subsets were split from CD4+ cells. Assay execution took place at the deep level. Profiled with immunoSEQ multiplex PCR; TCRdb holds only in-frame clones, not every one. The top ten hold around 0.35% of the sample, which has fewer than 3 million clones, around 92% seen once. The chain has TRBV28 and TRBJ1-2; no reliable D call. Source material: naive CD4+ T cells from PBMCs. Subset in this sample: CD45RA+ positively selected. The receptor was isolated from a man younger than 35 in good health. Some clones in this sample may be carry-over from other donors' samples. For the CDR3, the DNA is TGTGCCAGCAGTACACCGCGGACGGTCTATGGCTACACCTTC. Its translation: CASSTPRTVYGYTF.